The 15 T cell receptor beta chains listed next were all sequenced from one sample in a study of cytomegalovirus exposure and HLA in healthy donors. Method: immunoSEQ multiplex PCR; TCRdb's copy keeps in-frame clones and lacks some. The data hold about 240,000 clones, with around 85% observed a single time. The sequenced sample consisted of PBMCs. The receptors originated from a woman in her 30s in good health and CMV-seropositive.

This sequence joins TRBV2 and TRBJ2-1, with 13 bases fitting TRBD2. V shed 7 bases, J shed 4 bases, and the junction held 10 bases outside the gene matches. CDR1 is SNHLY, CDR2 FYNNEI, per germline. The CDR3 consists of 17 residues. The CDR3 DNA reads TGTGCCAGCAAAAGACTAGCGGGAGGTGAGGGATACAATGAGCAGTTCTTC. Encoded protein: CASKRLAGGEGYNEQFF.

This sequence joins TRBV20-1 and TRBJ2-4; D is unresolved. V was shortened by 0 bases and J by 8 bases, with 5 bases between the two germline ends. This CDR3 contains 11 residues. Germline V CDR1 and CDR2: DFQATT, SNEGSKA (reference sequence). The CDR3 reads CSARDPDIQYF. The CDR3 nucleotides read TGCAGTGCTAGAGATCCGGACATTCAGTACTTC.

The chain uses TRBV10-3 and TRBJ2-1; 11 bases map to TRBD2. The CDR3 extends over 17 amino acids. The J segment lost 7 bases and the V segment lost 2 bases, leaving 10 bases of the junction unmatched. Germline V gene sequence: CDR1 ENHRY, CDR2 SYGVKD. CDR3 sequence: CAISEVRLAGGGNEQFF. Here the CDR3 DNA reads TGTGCCATCAGTGAGGTACGTCTAGCGGGAGGTGGAAATGAGCAGTTCTTC.

The rearrangement links TRBV6-6 to TRBJ1-3, with 7 nucleotides matching TRBD1. The CDR3 covers 14 residues. V shed 4 bases, J shed 3 bases, and the junction held 3 bases outside the gene matches. Looked up from germline, CDR1 is MNHNY and CDR2 is SVGAGI (reference sequence). The CDR3 reads CASSLDRVGNTIYF. CDR3 nucleotide sequence: TGTGCCAGCAGTTTAGACAGGGTTGGAAACACCATATATTTT.

V usage is TRBV9 and J usage is TRBJ1-2; D perhaps matches TRBD1 (6 bases). Per germline, CDR1 SGDLS and CDR2 YYNGEE. Trimming shortened V by 1 base and J by 3 bases, and 10 bases separated the two germline ends. The length of the CDR3 is 14 residues. The CDR3 loop is CASSVNRADYGYTF. The CDR3 coding sequence is TGTGCCAGCAGCGTAAACAGGGCCGACTATGGCTACACCTTC.

The genes are TRBV10-1 and TRBJ2-3, with TRBD2 as a possible D gene (5 bases). Germline V gives CDR1 WNHNN, CDR2 SYGVQD (reference sequence). Trimming shortened V by 0 bases and J by 5 bases, and 15 bases separated the two germline ends. This CDR3 has 16 amino acids. The CDR3 DNA is TGCGCCAGCAGTGAGTCGAAGGGCATTGAGGGAGATACGCAGTATTTT. It translates to CASSESKGIEGDTQYF.

This chain joins TRBV4-1 and TRBJ1-4; 7 nucleotides match TRBD1. The J segment lost 3 bases and the V segment lost 0 bases, leaving 4 bases of the junction unmatched. This CDR3 is 16 amino acids long. Per the germline V gene, CDR1 is MGHRA and CDR2 is YSYEKL. The CDR3 loop is CASSQDRGQPNEKLFF. In DNA, the CDR3 is TGCGCCAGCAGCCAAGATAGGGGACAGCCTAATGAAAAACTGTTTTTT.

This clone was seen a single time. V and J are TRBV5-1 and TRBJ2-1, with TRBD2 matching over 11 bases. V dropped 3 bases and J dropped 3; count of bases not matched to a gene: 2. The CDR3 is made up of 15 amino acids. The V gene's germline CDR1 is SGHRS and CDR2 YFSETQ. CDR3 region: CASSSGTSGYNEQFF. DNA of the CDR3: TGCGCCAGCAGCTCGGGGACTAGCGGCTACAATGAGCAGTTCTTC.

The chain joins TRBV28 to TRBJ1-2; TRBD1 agrees at 9 bases. The CDR3 totals 14 residues. CDR1 MDHEN and CDR2 SYDVKM come from the germline V gene. V shed 6 bases, J shed 8 bases, and the junction held 10 bases outside the gene matches. The CDR3 sequence: CASSSGTGISGYTF. The DNA of the CDR3 is TGTGCCAGCAGCTCCGGGACAGGGATTAGCGGCTACACCTTC.

The V and J genes are TRBV5-1 and TRBJ2-1; D is perhaps TRBD1 (6 bases). The CDR3 consists of 15 residues. Germline V gene data show CDR1 as SGHRS and CDR2 as YFSETQ. The ends were cut back, 4 bases at V and 7 bases at J, with 18 bases in the middle. The CDR3 protein is CASSQGTVPRNEQFF. In DNA, the CDR3 is TGCGCCAGCAGCCAGGGGACGGTGCCTAGGAATGAGCAGTTCTTC.

J is TRBJ2-1 and V is TRBV29-1; TRBD1 is a possible D gene (5 bases). The CDR3 loop spans 12 amino acids. The V gene's germline CDR1 is SQVTM and CDR2 ANQGSEA. V was clipped by 6 bases and J by 4 bases, with 10 bases between them. The CDR3 DNA reads TGCAGCGTCCTTAGGGGATACAATGAGCAGTTCTTC. Residues: CSVLRGYNEQFF.

This chain joins TRBV29-1 and TRBJ1-2; D gene ambiguous. V dropped 1 base and J dropped 8 bases, with 11 bases sitting between them. Germline CDR1 reads SQVTM; CDR2 reads ANQGSEA. CDR3 length equals 12 residues. CDR3 amino acids: CSVEALEAGYTF. CDR3 DNA: TGCAGCGTTGAAGCACTGGAGGCCGGCTACACCTTC.

This sequence joins TRBV12-5 and TRBJ2-1, with TRBD2 matching over 8 bases. CDR1 and CDR2 from the germline V gene are LGHNT and FRNRAP. Trimming at V came to 6 bases and at J to 9 bases, leaving 13 bases not matched to a gene. This CDR3 has 15 residues. CDR3 sequence: CASGLLLAGPGEQFF. The CDR3, as DNA: TGTGCTAGTGGCTTACTCCTAGCGGGCCCTGGTGAGCAGTTCTTC.

The CDR3 DNA follows: TGCAGCTTCAATCCCGGGACAGGGTCTGGGGAGCAGTACTTC. Its protein product is CSFNPGTGSGEQYF. This chain joins TRBV29-1 and TRBJ2-7; TRBD1 matches 9 bases. The CDR3 sequence is 14 residues long. Trimming took 8 bases from V and 7 from J; bases not matched to a gene: 15. Germline V CDR1 and CDR2: SQVTM, ANQGSEA.

The chain has TRBV5-1 and TRBJ1-1; possible D gene TRBD1, 5 bases. Trimming took off 0 bases at V and 8 bases at J, with 11 bases between the two ends. Germline V gene sequence: CDR1 SGHRS, CDR2 YFSETQ. The CDR3 length is 13 residues. In DNA, the CDR3 is TGCGCCAGCAGCTTGGGACAGCGCCAGGAAGCTTTCTTT. Translated, it gives CASSLGQRQEAFF.